Below are 23 T cell receptor beta chains sequenced from a single sample in a study of sequential checkpoint blockade in melanoma. This sample's treatment: randomized to nivolumab then ipilimumab (arm A) or the reverse (arm B). Assay used: immunoSEQ multiplex PCR; TCRdb lists only in-frame clones, some missing. Counted here are roughly 23,000 clones, 80% occurring once; the ten biggest clones make up 25% to 35%. This specimen consisted of CD8+ T cells sorted from blood (inferred from file names), obtained from a patient given nivolumab and ipilimumab in sequence. All receptors come from a human donor with melanoma.

The V call is TRBV7-8, the J call TRBJ2-5, with 9 bases matching TRBD1. Looked up from germline, CDR1 is SGHVS and CDR2 is FQNEAQ. The CDR3 is made up of 16 amino acids. The junction had 11 bases not matched to a gene; V was cut back by 2 bases and J by 7 bases. The CDR3 DNA is TGTGCCAGCAGCTTATTATTCGGGACAGGGTCTGTGACCCAGTACTTC. This sequence encodes CASSLLFGTGSVTQYF.

A single count supports this clone. The chain joins TRBV27 to TRBJ2-2, with D hard to call. CDR1 MNHEY and CDR2 SMNVEV come from the germline V gene (reference sequence). The CDR3 covers 12 residues. V lost 5 bases to trimming and J lost 3 bases, with 4 bases between them. CDR3 loop: CASSRYTGELFF. In nucleotides, the CDR3 is TGTGCCAGCAGTCGGTACACCGGGGAGCTGTTTTTT.

This rearrangement joins TRBV2 to TRBJ1-1; D gene unclear. This CDR3 spans 13 amino acids. V lost 3 bases, J lost 3 bases, and 8 bases lay in between. Germline V lookup: CDR1 SNHLY, CDR2 FYNNEI. CDR3 nucleotides: TGTGCCAGCAGTGACCCCGGGGACACTGAAGCTTTCTTT. It codes for CASSDPGDTEAFF.

In its sample, this clone was seen once. V gene TRBV13 combines with J gene TRBJ2-1; possibly TRBD2 for D (6 bases). V gave up 5 bases and J gave up 5 bases, with 13 bases separating them. CDR3 length equals 14 residues. Germline CDR1 reads PRHDT; CDR2 reads FYEKMQ (reference sequence). CDR3: CASSTGLGNNEQFF. CDR3 in DNA: TGTGCCAGCAGCACGGGACTGGGGAACAATGAGCAGTTCTTC. The entire variable domain, with the rest obtained from reference TRBV13 and TRBJ2-1, is as follows: AAGVIQSPRHLIKEKRETATLKCYPIPRHDTVYWYQQGPGQDPQFLISFYEKMQSDKGSIPDRFSAQQFSDYHSELNMSSLELGDSALYFCASSTGLGNNEQFFGPGTRLTVL.

The V gene is TRBV14, the J gene TRBJ2-1; 7 nucleotides match TRBD1. The CDR3 loop spans 14 amino acids. V gave up 4 bases and J gave up 0 bases; unmatched junction bases: 0. In germline, CDR1 is SGHDN, CDR2 FVKESK. The CDR3 DNA follows: TGTGCCAGCAGCCGGACAGGCTCCTACAATGAGCAGTTCTTC. Amino acid sequence: CASSRTGSYNEQFF. The entire variable domain, with the rest obtained from reference TRBV14 and TRBJ2-1, is as follows: EAGVTQFPSHSVIEKGQTVTLRCDPISGHDNLYWYRRVMGKEIKFLLHFVKESKQDESGMPNNRFLAERTGGTYSTLKVQPAELEDSGVYFCASSRTGSYNEQFFGPGTRLTVL.

The chain carries TRBV25-1 and TRBJ2-7, with D possibly matching TRBD1 (5 bases). The CDR3 extends over 14 amino acids. The germline gives CDR1 MGHDK, CDR2 SYGVNS. Trimming shortened V by 9 bases and J by 4 bases, and 19 bases separated the two germline ends. CDR3 sequence reads: CASVPTGTKYEQYF. The CDR3 DNA is TGTGCCAGTGTCCCTACAGGAACGAAGTACGAGCAGTACTTC.

The V gene is TRBV30, the J gene TRBJ1-2, with 7 bases identical to TRBD1. Germline-derived CDR1 and CDR2 are GTSNPN and SVGIG (reference sequence). The CDR3 is 16 amino acids. After removal of 3 bases from V and 6 bases from J, the junction contained 16 bases not matched to a gene. This CDR3 is CAWSQEHNDRENGYTF. The CDR3 nucleotides read TGTGCCTGGAGCCAGGAGCATAATGACAGGGAGAATGGCTACACCTTC.

The chain links TRBV5-1 to TRBJ2-3; 9 bases agree with TRBD2. The CDR3 is 17 residues long. Germline V gene lookup returns CDR1 SGHRS and CDR2 YFSETQ. V lost 4 bases, J lost 4 bases, and 13 bases stayed unmatched. The CDR3 sequence: CASSPLMVAGVSDTQYF. CDR3 bases: TGCGCCAGCAGCCCCTTGATGGTAGCGGGAGTCTCAGATACGCAGTATTTT.

The chain is built from TRBV10-3 and TRBJ2-7, with D possibly TRBD1 on 6 matching bases. Trimming left V 9 bases short and J 6 bases short, with 12 bases between. CDR3 size: 11 residues. In germline, CDR1 is ENHRY, CDR2 SYGVKD. The CDR3 sequence is CAIGRGGEQYF. CDR3 DNA: TGTGCCATAGGCCGAGGGGGCGAGCAGTACTTC.

The J gene is TRBJ2-7, the V gene TRBV7-7; D is perhaps TRBD1 (6 bases). Germline lookup yields CDR1 SSHAT and CDR2 FNYEAQ (reference sequence). The V end was cut by 3 bases, the J end by 0 bases, with 9 bases between. The CDR3 contains 14 residues. In nucleotides, the CDR3 is TGTGCCAGCAGCTTTTGGGGGCCCTCCTACGAGCAGTACTTC. This gives the protein CASSFWGPSYEQYF.

CDR3 loop: CSVAGFGELFF. CDR3 DNA sequence: TGCAGCGTTGCGGGGTTTGGGGAGCTGTTTTTT. The chain uses TRBV29-1 and TRBJ2-2, with a weak D call TRBD2 (5 bases). The CDR3 covers 11 residues. The V end lost 4 bases, the J end lost 8 bases, and 8 bases lay between the germline ends. Germline CDR1 SQVTM, CDR2 ANQGSEA.

The V call is TRBV11-2, the J call TRBJ2-5; D unclear. The CDR3 is made up of 14 amino acids. V was clipped by 5 bases and J by 0 bases, with 10 bases between them. Germline lookup yields CDR1 SGHAT and CDR2 FQNNGV. This CDR3 is CASSPGPYQETQYF. The CDR3 DNA sequence: TGTGCCAGCAGCCCAGGTCCGTACCAAGAGACCCAGTACTTC.

The CDR3 nucleotides read TGTGCCAGCAGTTATTCGACCCCGGGGTGCGAGCAGTACTTC. This codes for CASSYSTPGCEQYF. The chain combines TRBV6-6 with TRBJ2-7; D is possibly TRBD2 (5 bases). The V end lost 3 bases, the J end lost 6 bases, and 15 bases lay between the germline ends. CDR1 and CDR2 from the germline V gene are MNHNY and SVGAGI (reference sequence). CDR3 length: 14 amino acids.

This chain uses TRBV4-2 with TRBJ2-7, with 7 bases that match TRBD2. The CDR3 loop spans 14 amino acids. Trimming cost V 4 bases and J 3 bases; bases outside gene matches: 6. Looked up from germline, CDR1 is LGHNA and CDR2 is YNFKEQ. The CDR3 DNA is TGTGCCAGCAGCCCTCCTAGCGGCCGCTACGAGCAGTACTTC. Residues: CASSPPSGRYEQYF.

The chain joins TRBV25-1 to TRBJ2-7; D remains unclear. Germline CDR1 MGHDK, CDR2 SYGVNS. Trimming pared 6 bases from V and 3 bases from J, leaving 12 bases between. The length of the CDR3 is 13 residues. The CDR3 DNA reads TGTGCCAGCAGCGACATTCCCCACTACGAGCAGTACTTC. This translates into CASSDIPHYEQYF.

Within the sample, this clone is medium-sized. The chain combines TRBV6-5 with TRBJ2-7, with D hard to call. V shed 5 bases and J shed 3 bases, with 8 bases lying between them. Germline V lookup: CDR1 MNHEY, CDR2 SVGAGI. CDR3 size: 12 residues. The CDR3 nucleotides read TGTGCCAGCAGTCAGACAAGCTACGAGCAGTACTTC. It specifies CASSQTSYEQYF.

This clone occurred a few times. V and J are TRBV6-5 and TRBJ1-1; no definite D call. Trimming removed 5 bases at V and 1 base at J, with 8 bases between. The CDR3 totals 13 residues. The V gene's germline CDR1 is MNHEY and CDR2 SVGAGI. The CDR3: CASSERENTEAFF. CDR3 bases: TGTGCCAGCAGTGAAAGAGAGAACACTGAAGCTTTCTTT.

V gene TRBV6-1 combines with J gene TRBJ1-1, with 8 bases aligning to TRBD1. V shed 3 bases, J shed 4 bases, and the junction held 4 bases outside the gene matches. The V gene's germline CDR1 is MNHNS and CDR2 SASEGT. This CDR3 is built from 14 residues. CDR3 DNA sequence: TGTGCCAGCAGTGAGACAGGGGCGGGCACTGAAGCTTTCTTT. It encodes CASSETGAGTEAFF.

This clone was seen more than once but under ten times. The genes are TRBV10-1 and TRBJ1-5; D is unclear. Trimming cost V 10 bases and J 7 bases, with 14 bases left between them. The CDR3 runs 12 residues. CDR1 is WNHNN and CDR2 is SYGVQD in the germline V gene (reference sequence). CDR3 DNA: TGCGCCAACCGGCGGTGGCGGCAGCCCCAGCATTTT. Protein sequence: CANRRWRQPQHF.

The chain joins TRBV7-9 to TRBJ2-5; 11 bases agree with TRBD2. TRBJ2-7 matches the DNA end more closely, so the J call is doubtful. The CDR3 has 17 amino acids. From germline, CDR1 is SEHNR and CDR2 FQNEAQ (reference sequence). The DNA of the CDR3 is TGTGCCAGCAGCTTAAGTAGCGGGAGGGGCCTGGGCTACGAGCAGTACTTC. Its protein product is CASSLSSGRGLGYEQYF.

The chain uses TRBV5-4 and TRBJ2-5, with D tentatively TRBD1 (5 bases). The CDR3 sequence is 17 residues long. V was trimmed by 0 bases and J by 4 bases, leaving 19 bases between them. Per germline, CDR1 SGHNT and CDR2 YYREEE (reference sequence). CDR3 bases: TGTGCCAGCAGCTTGGCCAAGGGGTCGGGTAGAGGAGAGACCCAGTACTTC. Protein sequence: CASSLAKGSGRGETQYF. The variable domain in full, with the rest retrieved from reference TRBV5-4 and TRBJ2-5, is ETGVTQSPTHLIKTRGQQVTLRCSSQSGHNTVSWYQQALGQGPQFIFQYYREEENGRGNFPPRFSGLQFPNYSSELNVNALELDDSALYLCASSLAKGSGRGETQYFGPGTRLLVL.

The rearrangement uses TRBV5-6 and TRBJ2-1; D is possibly TRBD2 (5 bases). Germline-derived CDR1 and CDR2 are SGHDT and YYEEEE. The V end lost 0 bases, the J end lost 3 bases, and 10 bases lay between the germline ends. The CDR3 extends over 15 amino acids. CDR3: CASSLEMEVYNEQFF. CDR3 coding DNA: TGTGCCAGCAGCTTGGAAATGGAGGTCTACAATGAGCAGTTCTTC.

This sequence joins TRBV5-1 and TRBJ2-3, with a possible D match to TRBD2 (7 bases). V was clipped by 1 base and J by 6 bases, with 15 bases between them. This CDR3 is 15 amino acids long. From germline, CDR1 is SGHRS and CDR2 YFSETQ. The CDR3 DNA reads as TGCGCCAGCAGCTTGCTCGGGGGGCCCACGGATACGCAGTATTTT. Encoded protein: CASSLLGGPTDTQYF.